This TCR beta chain was obtained from a study of cytomegalovirus exposure and HLA in healthy donors listed by TCRdb under 2017. With regard to the full study: In an earlier analysis of roughly 590 of the donors, approximately 260 Gb of sequence data and 117 million unique TCR beta sequences from about 179 million T cells were reported. In a later analysis, previously published TCR beta repertoires from hundreds of donors were re-analyzed and high-resolution HLA genotyping was added so that TCR occurrence patterns could be studied. Among about 370 genotyped donors of the cohort, an average of about 240,000 unique TCR beta nucleotide sequences was sequenced per donor, of which 15% to 20% were non-productive. The study profiled the T cell repertoires of 500 to 800 subjects by immunosequencing and related them to cytomegalovirus serostatus. The number of typed donors differed by locus: 629-630 for A, B, C, DRB1 and DQB1; some 540 for DQA1; around 610 for DPA1; and roughly 450 for DPB1. The genetic ancestry cluster associated with self-reported Caucasian donors included 81% of the 300 to 400 genotyped donors. Around 300 gigabases of sequencing data and tens of millions of unique TCR sequences were included in an early release covering 550 to 650 HLA-typed donors. The study aimed to test whether signatures of past pathogen exposure could be identified by cataloging public T cell receptors. Besides the first cohort of 666 subjects, a separate validation cohort made up of over 95 different subjects was used. HLA typing included class I and class II loci at four-digit resolution. Every repertoire in the discovery cohort had been generated on one and the same sequencing platform. Donor age, sex, ethnicity and CMV serostatus were collected together with the repertoire data. Because of strong linkage in the cohort, roughly five DR-DQ haplotypes were treated as single units for association and clustering. A later genetic analysis took genome-wide SNP genotypes for about three fifths of the roughly 700 donors and used that subset as a discovery cohort. In an earlier analysis of several hundred of the donors, high-throughput TCR beta sequencing was used to judge whether each TCR beta V gene segment behaved as functional or pseudogenic. To predict cytomegalovirus infection status, the study brought together high-throughput TCR immunosequencing, statistical association of individual TCRs with disease status, and machine learning. Rather than using new phenotypic data, the later analysis identified candidate immune exposures from TCR beta sequences and from how often those sequences occurred across donors. The paper's findings and limits, for the study overall: In a later analysis, TCR association rates were found to vary across HLA loci, with the most associated TCRs seen for DRB1 alleles and the fewest for HLA-C alleles. At a false discovery rate of 0.05, a later analysis linked some 18,000 TCR beta sequences to specific HLA alleles. The earlier analysis of approximately 560 of the donors excluded roughly 17 rarely observed V segments, including chromosome 9 orphons, because counts were too low. Assigning TCR associations to individual alleles was difficult when HLA alleles, especially DR and DQ, strongly co-occurred. A further reported finding was that TCR beta sequences accurately predicted the HLA-A and HLA-B alleles for most subjects in the first cohort. Presence/absence analyses assumed roughly uniform sequencing depth across donors, an assumption that may not hold. In an earlier analysis of under 600 of the donors, most TCR beta V segments were observed in productive rearrangements about 87% or about 30% of the time, broadly matching IMGT annotations. The 87-base-pair reads could not distinguish some IMGT-functional V segments, including TRBV6-2 and TRBV6-3, so those segments were excluded. The study listed 150 to 200 TCR beta chains as associated with cytomegalovirus. The classifier was reported to diagnose cytomegalovirus status with high specificity and sensitivity in both the original and validation cohorts. According to a later analysis, parvovirus B19, influenza, CMV and Epstein-Barr virus appeared linked to several top co-occurrence clusters. In vitro tests confirmed that three of the cytomegalovirus-associated TCR beta chains recognize cytomegalovirus antigens. In a later analysis, most CMV-associated TCR beta chains were found to appear HLA-restricted, with HLA associations seemingly driven largely by CMV exposure. V-gene and J-gene trimming of TCR beta chains was associated with a missense DCLRE1C variant in a later genetic analysis, and the association was replicated in an independent cohort. While some public TCRs were present in many individuals, most TCR sequences turned up only very rarely across donors. A later analysis found that HLA-associated TCR beta chains were more clonally expanded and had lower generation probabilities than equally common non-associated chains. This cohort had only TCR beta chains sequenced, and the lack of alpha or paired-chain data limited which features could be detected. It was suggested by the authors that the approach could potentially be generalized to other disease states and immunological phenotypes. A group of highly shared sequence variants was considered likely to be a technical artifact of the sequencing pipeline. A later genetic analysis reported fewer N-insertions in productive TCRs among donors in an Asian-associated ancestry cluster than the roughly 700-donor mean. HLA typing was unavailable for some donors at each locus, so association tests used only the typed subset. Linkage disequilibrium might explain the correlated functional status among segregating V segments, but an unknown experimental factor could not be excluded. The only immune exposure information available for the cohort was CMV serostatus.

V loses 6 bases, J loses 1 base, and the germline ends lie 9 bases apart. From the cysteine up to the phenylalanine, the CDR3 has a length of 13 residues. The DNA shown is the 39-base CDR3, in frame from base 1. CDR1 MNHNY and CDR2 SVGAGI were looked up in the germline V gene (reference sequence). In total, around 600 healthy bone marrow donors made up the cohort. All cohort members were sampled while nominally healthy, although unrecorded immune exposures were likely present. The donor tested CMV seropositive, placing the donor among the 250 to 300 seropositive members of the cohort. A peripheral blood sample was provided by each donor, and peripheral blood mononuclear cells were used for TCR beta sequencing. Genomic DNA was extracted from the blood cell samples with the Qiagen DNeasy Blood Extraction Kit. Of note for this clone: Which antigen it targets is not known. The input lacks base qualities; no much larger clone sits a single base away.

The library relied on the immunoSEQ multiplex PCR assay. The multiplex PCR relied on a mix of 60 forward primers for TCR Vbeta segments and 13 reverse primers for TCR Jbeta segments. Amplification of the CDR3 region of rearranged TCR beta genes was performed with a multiplex PCR assay on genomic DNA. On the Illumina HiSeq System, the amplified TCR beta libraries were sequenced as 87-base-pair reads. In the original analysis: A later analysis counted tens of millions of unique TCR beta chains across the 690 or so repertoires, and roughly 9.9 million of these chains were shared by at least two donors. Raw reads were error-corrected and collapsed into unique sequences with a nearest-neighbor algorithm that merged closely related sequences to remove PCR and sequencing errors. Alignment of CDR3 sequences to IMGT reference sequences was used to assign V, D and J gene segments. For a sequence to be retained, a match of at least six nucleotides to both a V gene segment and a J gene segment was required. Rearrangements were called productive when the CDR3 lacked stop codons and stayed in frame with V and J; all others were non-productive. CDR3 was defined according to IMGT convention as the region running from the second conserved V-encoded cysteine to the conserved J-encoded phenylalanine. The earlier analysis of about 610 of the donors excluded any sequence lacking an unambiguous match to a single V gene segment. An earlier analysis of a few hundred of the donors called V segments functional above 56.7% productive rearrangements and segregating when the between-donor standard deviation exceeded 5%. A statistical classification framework was built for diagnosing cytomegalovirus status from the catalog of TCR beta chain sequences. In a later analysis, V and J genes were assigned by comparing TCR nucleotide sequences against IMGT/GENE-DB human TR gene sequences. In a later analysis, CDR3 sequences and most-parsimonious VDJ recombination scenarios were assigned using the TCRdist pipeline. A later analysis defined each TCR beta chain by its CDR3 amino acid sequence plus V-gene family, and excluded reads lacking a unique V-gene family. As a way to deal with suspected cross-contamination and a sequencing artifact, a later analysis dropped roughly 600 nucleotide sequences that were highly shared and had low generation probability. In a later analysis, a clonal expansion index for each public chain was calculated from normalized within-repertoire ranks of inferred template counts. Generation probabilities in a later analysis came from a VDJ recombination model fitted to out-of-frame rearrangements, and those results were checked against IGoR. In a later analysis, hypergeometric tests were used to score TCR-TCR, TCR-HLA and TCR-CMV co-occurrence, with a repertoire-size bias correction applied to TCR pairs. In a later analysis, false discovery rates were estimated by permuting HLA or CMV assignments 20 times. In a later analysis, co-occurring TCRs were grouped using DBSCAN, and TCRdist sequence similarity was added for clustering within HLA-allele-positive subsets. Repertoires with fewer than 30,000 or more than 120,000 public chains, plus five repertoires with anomalous nucleotide sharing, were excluded from co-occurrence clustering. TCRdb took over this immuneACCESS table, retaining in-frame rearrangements with V and J assigned. Such tables are incomplete; in checked studies, under half of the missing clones stem from an unresolved V gene, and the remainder is unexplained. V and J calls plus clone size are reproduced from that table; the DNA served to infer D and trimming. This sample has about 130,000 clones in its table, and 75% to 90% of those were observed once. Of the sample, 7% to 9.5% falls within the top ten clones.

Sequences were obtained from PBMCs. Recombination joined TRBV6-6 with TRBJ1-2; the D gene is not confidently resolved. The receptor comes from a man aged 25-45 years in good health and CMV-seropositive. The DNA sequence is given as TGTGCCAGCAGAGCTTACGGTAACTATGGCTACACCTTC. This is translated as CASRAYGNYGYTF.